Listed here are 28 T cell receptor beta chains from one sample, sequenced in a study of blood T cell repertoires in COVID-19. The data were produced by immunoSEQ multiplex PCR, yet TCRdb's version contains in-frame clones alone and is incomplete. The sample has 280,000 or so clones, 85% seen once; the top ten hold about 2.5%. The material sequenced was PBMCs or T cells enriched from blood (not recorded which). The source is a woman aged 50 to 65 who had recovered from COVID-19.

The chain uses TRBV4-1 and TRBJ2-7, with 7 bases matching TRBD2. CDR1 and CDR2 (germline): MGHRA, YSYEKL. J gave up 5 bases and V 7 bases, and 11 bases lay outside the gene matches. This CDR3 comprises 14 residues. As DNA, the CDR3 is TGCGCCAGCAAAAAAGGGAGGGCCACCGACGAGCAGTACTTC. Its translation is CASKKGRATDEQYF.

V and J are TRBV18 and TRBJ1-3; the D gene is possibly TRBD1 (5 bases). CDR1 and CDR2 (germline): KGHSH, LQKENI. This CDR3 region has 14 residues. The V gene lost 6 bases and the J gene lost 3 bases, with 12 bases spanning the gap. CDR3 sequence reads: CASSHGGSGNTIYF. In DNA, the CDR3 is TGTGCCAGCTCCCACGGGGGAAGTGGAAACACCATATATTTT.

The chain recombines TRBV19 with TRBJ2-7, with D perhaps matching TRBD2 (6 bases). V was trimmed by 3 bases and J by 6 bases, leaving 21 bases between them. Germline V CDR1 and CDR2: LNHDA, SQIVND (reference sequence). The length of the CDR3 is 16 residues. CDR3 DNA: TGTGCCAGTAGTATGATGTCGGGAGCTGAACGAGGCGAGCAGTACTTC. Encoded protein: CASSMMSGAERGEQYF.

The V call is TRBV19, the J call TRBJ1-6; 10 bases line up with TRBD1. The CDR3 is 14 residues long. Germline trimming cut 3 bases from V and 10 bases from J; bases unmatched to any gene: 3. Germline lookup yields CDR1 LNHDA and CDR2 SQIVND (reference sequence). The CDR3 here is CASSIGTGVSPLHF. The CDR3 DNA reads TGTGCCAGTAGTATTGGGACAGGGGTATCACCCCTCCACTTT.

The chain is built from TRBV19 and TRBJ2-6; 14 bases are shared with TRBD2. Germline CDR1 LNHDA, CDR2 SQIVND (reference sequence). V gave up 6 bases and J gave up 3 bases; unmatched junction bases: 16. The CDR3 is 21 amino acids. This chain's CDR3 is CASRQKGLAGGQEGGANVLTF. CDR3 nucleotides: TGTGCCAGTAGGCAAAAAGGACTAGCGGGAGGCCAGGAAGGTGGGGCCAACGTCCTGACTTTC.

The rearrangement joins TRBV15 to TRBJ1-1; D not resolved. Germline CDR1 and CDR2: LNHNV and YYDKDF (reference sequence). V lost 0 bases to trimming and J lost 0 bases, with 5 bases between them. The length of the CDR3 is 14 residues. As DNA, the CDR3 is TGTGCCACCAGCAGAGATCGTGTGAACACTGAAGCTTTCTTT. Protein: CATSRDRVNTEAFF.

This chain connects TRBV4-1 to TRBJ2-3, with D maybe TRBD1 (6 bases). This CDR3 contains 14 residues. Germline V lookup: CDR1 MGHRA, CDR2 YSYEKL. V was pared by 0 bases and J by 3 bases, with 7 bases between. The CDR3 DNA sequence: TGCGCCAGCAGCCAAGACAGGGGAACAGATACGCAGTATTTT. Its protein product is CASSQDRGTDTQYF.

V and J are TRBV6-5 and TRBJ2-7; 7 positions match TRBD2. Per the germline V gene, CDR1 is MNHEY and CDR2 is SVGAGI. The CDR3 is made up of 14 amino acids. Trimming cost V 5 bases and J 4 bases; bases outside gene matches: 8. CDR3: CASSTELAEYEQYF. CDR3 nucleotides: TGTGCCAGCAGTACCGAGCTAGCGGAGTACGAGCAGTACTTC.

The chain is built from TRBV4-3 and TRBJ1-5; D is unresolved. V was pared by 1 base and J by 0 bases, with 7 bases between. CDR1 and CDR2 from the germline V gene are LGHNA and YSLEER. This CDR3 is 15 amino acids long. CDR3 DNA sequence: TGCGCCAGCAGCCAAGGTACCAGTAGCAATCAGCCCCAGCATTTT. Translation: CASSQGTSSNQPQHF.

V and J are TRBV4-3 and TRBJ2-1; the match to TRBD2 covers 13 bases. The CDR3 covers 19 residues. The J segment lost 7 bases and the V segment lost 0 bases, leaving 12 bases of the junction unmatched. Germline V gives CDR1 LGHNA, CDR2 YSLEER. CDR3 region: CASSQDLRAVTSGRNEQFF. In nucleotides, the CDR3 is TGCGCCAGCAGCCAAGATTTAAGGGCCGTGACTAGCGGGAGGAATGAGCAGTTCTTC.

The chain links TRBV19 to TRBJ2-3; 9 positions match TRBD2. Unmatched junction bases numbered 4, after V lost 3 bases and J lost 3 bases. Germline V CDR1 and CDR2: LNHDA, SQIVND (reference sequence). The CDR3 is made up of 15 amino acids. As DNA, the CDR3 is TGTGCCAGTAGTATTTTTGCGGGAGGGACAGATACGCAGTATTTT. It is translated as CASSIFAGGTDTQYF. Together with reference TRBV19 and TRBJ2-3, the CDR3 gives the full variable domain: DGGITQSPKYLFRKEGQNVTLSCEQNLNHDAMYWYRQDPGQGLRLIYYSQIVNDFQKGDIAEGYSVSREKKESFPLTVTSAQKNPTAFYLCASSIFAGGTDTQYFGPGTRLTVL.

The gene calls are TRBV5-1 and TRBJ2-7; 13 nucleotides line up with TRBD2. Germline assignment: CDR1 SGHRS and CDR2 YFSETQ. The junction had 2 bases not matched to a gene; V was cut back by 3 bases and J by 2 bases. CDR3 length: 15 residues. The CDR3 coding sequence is TGCGCCAGCAGCTGGACTAGCGGGGGACCCTACGAGCAGTACTTC. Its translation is CASSWTSGGPYEQYF.

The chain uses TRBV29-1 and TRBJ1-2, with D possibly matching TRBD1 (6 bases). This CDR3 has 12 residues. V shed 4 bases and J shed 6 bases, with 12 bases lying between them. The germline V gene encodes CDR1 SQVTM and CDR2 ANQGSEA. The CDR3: CSVVSGENGYTF. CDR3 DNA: TGCAGCGTTGTTTCAGGGGAGAATGGCTACACCTTC.

CDR3 nucleotide sequence: TGTGCCAGCAGCGTGGGCCCCTCAGCCTCCGACTCCTACGAGCAGTACTTC. It translates to CASSVGPSASDSYEQYF. This chain connects TRBV9 to TRBJ2-7; D unresolved. The V and J ends lost 2 bases and 0 bases respectively, with 18 bases between them. This CDR3 is 17 amino acids long. Germline values: CDR1 SGDLS, CDR2 YYNGEE. Combining the CDR3 with reference TRBV9 and TRBJ2-7 gives the whole variable domain DSGVTQTPKHLITATGQRVTLRCSPRSGDLSVYWYQQSLDQGLQFLIQYYNGEERAKGNILERFSAQQFPDLHSELNLSSLELGDSALYFCASSVGPSASDSYEQYFGPGTRLTVT.

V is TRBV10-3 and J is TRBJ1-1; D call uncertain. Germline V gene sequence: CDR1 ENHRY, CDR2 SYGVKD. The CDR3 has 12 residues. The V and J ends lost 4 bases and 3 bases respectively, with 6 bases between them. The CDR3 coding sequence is TGTGCCATCAGTGCCTCGGACACTGAAGCTTTCTTT. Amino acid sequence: CAISASDTEAFF.

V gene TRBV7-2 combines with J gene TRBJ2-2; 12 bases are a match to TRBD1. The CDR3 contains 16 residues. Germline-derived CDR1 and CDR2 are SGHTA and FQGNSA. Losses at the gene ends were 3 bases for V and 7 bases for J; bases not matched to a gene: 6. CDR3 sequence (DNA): TGTGCCAGCAGCTTGGGACAGGGGGCGCAAGACGGGGAGCTGTTTTTT. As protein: CASSLGQGAQDGELFF.

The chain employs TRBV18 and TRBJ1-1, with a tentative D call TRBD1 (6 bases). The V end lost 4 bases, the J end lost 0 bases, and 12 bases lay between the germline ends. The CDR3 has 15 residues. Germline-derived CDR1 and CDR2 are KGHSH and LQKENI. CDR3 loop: CASSRQESMNTEAFF. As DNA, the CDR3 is TGTGCCAGCTCACGACAGGAGAGTATGAACACTGAAGCTTTCTTT.

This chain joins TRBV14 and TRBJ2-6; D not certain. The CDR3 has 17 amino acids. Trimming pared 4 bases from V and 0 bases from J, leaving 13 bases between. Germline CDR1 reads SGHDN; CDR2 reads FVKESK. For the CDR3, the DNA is TGTGCCAGCAGCCGAGGAATGCCCTCCTCTGGGGCCAACGTCCTGACTTTC. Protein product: CASSRGMPSSGANVLTF.

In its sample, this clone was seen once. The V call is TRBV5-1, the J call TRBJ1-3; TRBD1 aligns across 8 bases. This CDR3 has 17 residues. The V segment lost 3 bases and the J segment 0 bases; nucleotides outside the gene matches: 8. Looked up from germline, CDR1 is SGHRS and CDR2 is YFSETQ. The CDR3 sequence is CASSYGTGASSGNTIYF. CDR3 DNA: TGCGCCAGCAGCTATGGGACAGGCGCTAGCTCTGGAAACACCATATATTTT.

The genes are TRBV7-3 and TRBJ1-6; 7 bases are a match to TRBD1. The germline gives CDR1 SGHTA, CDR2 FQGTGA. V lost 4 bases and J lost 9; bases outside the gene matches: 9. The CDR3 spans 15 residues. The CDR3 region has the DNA TGTGCCAGCAGCTGGCGAGGGGGCGCGAGTTCACCCCTCCACTTT. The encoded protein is CASSWRGGASSPLHF. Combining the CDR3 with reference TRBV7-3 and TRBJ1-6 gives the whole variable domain GAGVSQTPSNKVTEKGKYVELRCDPISGHTALYWYRQSLGQGPEFLIYFQGTGAADDSGLPNDRFFAVRPEGSVSTLKIQRTERGDSAVYLCASSWRGGASSPLHFGNGTRLTVT.

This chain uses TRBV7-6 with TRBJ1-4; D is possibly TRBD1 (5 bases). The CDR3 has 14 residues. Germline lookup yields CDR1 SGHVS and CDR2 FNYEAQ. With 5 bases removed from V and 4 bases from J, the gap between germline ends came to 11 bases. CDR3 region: CASSPLDINEKLFF. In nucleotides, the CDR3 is TGTGCCAGCAGCCCGTTGGACATTAATGAAAAACTGTTTTTT.

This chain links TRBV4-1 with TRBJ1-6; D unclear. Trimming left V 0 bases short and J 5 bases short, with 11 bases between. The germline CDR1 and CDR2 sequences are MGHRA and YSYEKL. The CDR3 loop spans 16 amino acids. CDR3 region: CASSQEGGTNNSPLHF. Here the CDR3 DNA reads TGCGCCAGCAGCCAAGAAGGCGGAACTAATAATTCACCCCTCCACTTT.

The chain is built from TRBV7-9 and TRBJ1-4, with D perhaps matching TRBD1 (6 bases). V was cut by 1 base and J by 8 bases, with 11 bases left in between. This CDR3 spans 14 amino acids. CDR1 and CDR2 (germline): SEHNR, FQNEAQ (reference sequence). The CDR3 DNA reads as TGTGCCAGCAGCTTAGTGGGACAAGGCGAAAAACTGTTTTTT. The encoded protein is CASSLVGQGEKLFF.

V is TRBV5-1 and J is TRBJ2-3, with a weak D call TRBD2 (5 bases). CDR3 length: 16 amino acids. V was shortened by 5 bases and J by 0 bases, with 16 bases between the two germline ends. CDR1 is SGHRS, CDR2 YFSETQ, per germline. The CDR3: CASRDGDVVSTDTQYF. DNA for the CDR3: TGCGCCAGCAGGGACGGGGATGTTGTGAGCACAGATACGCAGTATTTT.

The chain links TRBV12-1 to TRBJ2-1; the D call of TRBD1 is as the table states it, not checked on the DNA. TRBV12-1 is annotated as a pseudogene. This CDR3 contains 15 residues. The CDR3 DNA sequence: TGTGCCAGCAGCCCAGAAAACCACCCCTACAATGAGCAGTTCTTC. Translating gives CASSPENHPYNEQFF.

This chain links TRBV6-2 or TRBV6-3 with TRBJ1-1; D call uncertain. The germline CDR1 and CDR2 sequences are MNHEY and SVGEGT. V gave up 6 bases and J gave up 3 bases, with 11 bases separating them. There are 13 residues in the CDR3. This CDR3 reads CASSPLVHTEAFF. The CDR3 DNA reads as TGTGCCAGCAGCCCACTGGTGCACACTGAAGCTTTCTTT.

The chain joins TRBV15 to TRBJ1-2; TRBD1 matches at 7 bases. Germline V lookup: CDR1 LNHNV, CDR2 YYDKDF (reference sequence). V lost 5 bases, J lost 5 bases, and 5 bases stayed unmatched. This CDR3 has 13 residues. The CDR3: CATSRDSDYGYTF. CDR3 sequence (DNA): TGTGCCACCAGCCGGGACAGCGATTATGGCTACACCTTC.

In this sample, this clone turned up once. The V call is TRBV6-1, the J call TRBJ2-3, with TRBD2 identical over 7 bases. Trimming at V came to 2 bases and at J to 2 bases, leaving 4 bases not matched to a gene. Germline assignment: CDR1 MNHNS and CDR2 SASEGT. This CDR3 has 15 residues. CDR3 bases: TGTGCCAGCAGTGAACGTGGGGGGGACACAGATACGCAGTATTTT. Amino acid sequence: CASSERGGDTDTQYF.